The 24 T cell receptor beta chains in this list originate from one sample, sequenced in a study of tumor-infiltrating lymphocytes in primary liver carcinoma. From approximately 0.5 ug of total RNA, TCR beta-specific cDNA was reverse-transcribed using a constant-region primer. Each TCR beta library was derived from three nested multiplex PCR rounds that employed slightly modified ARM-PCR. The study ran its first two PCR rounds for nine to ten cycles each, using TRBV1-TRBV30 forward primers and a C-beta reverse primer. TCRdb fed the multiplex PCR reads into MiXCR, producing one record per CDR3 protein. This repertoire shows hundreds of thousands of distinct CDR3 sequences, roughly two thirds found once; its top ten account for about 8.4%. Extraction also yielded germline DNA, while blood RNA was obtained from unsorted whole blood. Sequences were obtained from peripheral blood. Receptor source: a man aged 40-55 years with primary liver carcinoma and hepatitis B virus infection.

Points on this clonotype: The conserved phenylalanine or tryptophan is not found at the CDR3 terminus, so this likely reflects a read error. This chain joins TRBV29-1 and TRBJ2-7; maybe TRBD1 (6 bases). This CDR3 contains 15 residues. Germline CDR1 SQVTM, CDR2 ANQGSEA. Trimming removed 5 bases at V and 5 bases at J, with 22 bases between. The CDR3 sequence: CSVQFWGQKTDEQYS. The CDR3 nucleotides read TGCAGCGTTCAGTTCTGGGGGCAGAAAACGGACGAGCAGTACTCC.

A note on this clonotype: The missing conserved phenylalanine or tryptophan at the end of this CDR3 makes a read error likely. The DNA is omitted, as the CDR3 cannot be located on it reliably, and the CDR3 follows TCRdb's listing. CDR3 residues: CTVEPKKTQPHHL. The chain combines TRBV29-1 with TRBJ1-5. Germline V gives CDR1 SQVTM, CDR2 ANQGSEA. The CDR3 spans 13 amino acids, including both terminal residues.

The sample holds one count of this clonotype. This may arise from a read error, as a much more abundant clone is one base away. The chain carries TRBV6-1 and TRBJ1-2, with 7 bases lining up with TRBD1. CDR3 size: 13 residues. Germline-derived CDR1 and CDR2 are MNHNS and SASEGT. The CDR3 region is CVSSIRGNYGYTF. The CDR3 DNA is TGTGTCAGCAGCATCAGGGGGAACTATGGCTACACCTTC.

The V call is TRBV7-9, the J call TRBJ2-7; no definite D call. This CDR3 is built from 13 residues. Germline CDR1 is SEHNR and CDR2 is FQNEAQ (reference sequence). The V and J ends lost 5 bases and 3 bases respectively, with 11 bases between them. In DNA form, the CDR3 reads TGTGCCAGCAGCCGAAGCCCCCTCTACGAGCAGTACTTC. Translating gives CASSRSPLYEQYF.

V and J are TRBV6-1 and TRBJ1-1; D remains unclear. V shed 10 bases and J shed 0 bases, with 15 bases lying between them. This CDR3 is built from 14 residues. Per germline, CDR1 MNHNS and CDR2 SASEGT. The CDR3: CANPDPVMNTEAFF. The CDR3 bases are TGTGCCAACCCTGACCCTGTCATGAACACTGAAGCTTTCTTT.

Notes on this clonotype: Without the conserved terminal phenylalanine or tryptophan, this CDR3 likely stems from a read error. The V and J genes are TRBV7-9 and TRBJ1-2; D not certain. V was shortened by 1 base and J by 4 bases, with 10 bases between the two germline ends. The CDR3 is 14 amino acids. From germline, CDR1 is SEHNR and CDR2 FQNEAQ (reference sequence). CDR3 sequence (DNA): TGTGCCAGCAGCTTAGAATTTGGGATCTATGGCTACACCTTA. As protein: CASSLEFGIYGYTL.

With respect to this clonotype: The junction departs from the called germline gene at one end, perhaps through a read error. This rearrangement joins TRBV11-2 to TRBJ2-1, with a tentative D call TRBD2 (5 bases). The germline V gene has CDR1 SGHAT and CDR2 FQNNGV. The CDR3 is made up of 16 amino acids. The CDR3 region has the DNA TGTGCCAGCAGCGACTCCCTTAGCGATCCCTACATTGAGCAGTTCTTC. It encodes CASSDSLSDPYIEQFF.

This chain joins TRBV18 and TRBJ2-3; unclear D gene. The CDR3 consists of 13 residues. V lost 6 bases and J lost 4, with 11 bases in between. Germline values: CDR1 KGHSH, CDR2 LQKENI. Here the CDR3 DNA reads TGTGCCAGCTCCCCCCTGGTGTCAGATACGCAGTATTTT. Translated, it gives CASSPLVSDTQYF.

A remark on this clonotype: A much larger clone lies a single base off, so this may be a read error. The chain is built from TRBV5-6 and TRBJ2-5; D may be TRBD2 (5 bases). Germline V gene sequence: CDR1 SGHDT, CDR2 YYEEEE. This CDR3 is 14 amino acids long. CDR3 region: CDSSSTRSGETQYF. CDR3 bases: TGTGACAGCAGCTCTACTAGATCAGGAGAGACCCAGTACTTC.

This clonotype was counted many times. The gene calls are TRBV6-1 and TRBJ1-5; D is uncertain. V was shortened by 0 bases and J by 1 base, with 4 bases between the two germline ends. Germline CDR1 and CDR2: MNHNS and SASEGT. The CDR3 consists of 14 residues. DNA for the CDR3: TGTGCCAGCAGTGAAGCGATCAGCAATCAGCCCCAGCATTTT. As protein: CASSEAISNQPQHF.

The CDR3 protein is CASSTRRQETQYF. The DNA of the CDR3 is TGTGCCAGTAGTACCAGACGGCAAGAGACCCAGTACTTC. This chain uses TRBV19 with TRBJ2-1; D is uncertain. The J call is in doubt because the DNA end fits TRBJ2-5 better. The CDR3 has 13 amino acids. Per the germline V gene, CDR1 is LNHDA and CDR2 is SQIVND (reference sequence).

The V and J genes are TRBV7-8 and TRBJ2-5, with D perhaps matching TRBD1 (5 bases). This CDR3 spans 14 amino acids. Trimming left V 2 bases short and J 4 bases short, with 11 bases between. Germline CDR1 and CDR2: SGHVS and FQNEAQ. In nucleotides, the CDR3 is TGTGCCAGCAGCTTACCTGACAGCCCAGAGACCCAGTACTTC. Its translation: CASSLPDSPETQYF.

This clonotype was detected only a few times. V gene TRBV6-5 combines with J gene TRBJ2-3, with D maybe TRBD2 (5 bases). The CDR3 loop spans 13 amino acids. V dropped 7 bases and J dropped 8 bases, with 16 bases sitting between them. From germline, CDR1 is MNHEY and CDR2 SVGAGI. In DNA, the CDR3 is TGTGCCAGCACCCCTCCGGGCGAGGGTACGCAGTATTTT. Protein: CASTPPGEGTQYF.

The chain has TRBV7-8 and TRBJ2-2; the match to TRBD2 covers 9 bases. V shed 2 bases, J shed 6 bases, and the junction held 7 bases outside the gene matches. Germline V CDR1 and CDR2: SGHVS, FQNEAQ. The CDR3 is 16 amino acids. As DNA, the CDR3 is TGTGCCAGCAGCTTATTTGCTAGCGGGACACCCGGGGAGCTGTTTTTT. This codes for CASSLFASGTPGELFF. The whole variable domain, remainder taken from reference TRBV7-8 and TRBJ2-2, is GAGVSQSPRYKVAKRGQDVALRCDPISGHVSLFWYQQALGQGPEFLTYFQNEAQLDKSGLPSDRFFAERPEGSVSTLKIQRTQQEDSAVYLCASSLFASGTPGELFFGEGSRLTVL.

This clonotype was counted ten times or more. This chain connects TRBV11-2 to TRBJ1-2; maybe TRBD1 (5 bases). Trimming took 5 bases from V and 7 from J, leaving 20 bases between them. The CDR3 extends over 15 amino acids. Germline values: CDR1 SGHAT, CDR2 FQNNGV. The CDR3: CASSPSVGLGVGYTF. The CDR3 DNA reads TGTGCCAGCAGCCCTTCGGTGGGACTCGGGGTTGGCTACACCTTC.

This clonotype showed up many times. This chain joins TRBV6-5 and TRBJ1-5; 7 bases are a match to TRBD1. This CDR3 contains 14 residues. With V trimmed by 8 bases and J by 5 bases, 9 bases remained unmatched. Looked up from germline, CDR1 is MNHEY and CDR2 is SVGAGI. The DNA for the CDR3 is TGTGCCAGCGGGGAAAGGGGGCTGTATCAGCCCCAGCATTTT. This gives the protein CASGERGLYQPQHF.

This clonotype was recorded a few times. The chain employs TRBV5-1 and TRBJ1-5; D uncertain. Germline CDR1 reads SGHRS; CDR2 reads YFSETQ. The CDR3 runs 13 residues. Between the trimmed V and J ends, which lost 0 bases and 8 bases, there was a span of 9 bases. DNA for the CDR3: TGCGCCAGCAGCTTGGGAGGGTTCGAGCCCCAGCATTTT. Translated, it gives CASSLGGFEPQHF.

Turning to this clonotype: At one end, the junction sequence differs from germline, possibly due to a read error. The CDR3 reads CASSHGQDAYQETQCF. CDR3 sequence (DNA): TGCGCCAGCAGCCACGGACAGGACGCGTACCAAGAGACCCAGTGCTTC. The chain is built from TRBV5-1 and TRBJ2-5, with 7 bases aligning to TRBD1. The CDR3 runs to 16 residues. Germline lookup yields CDR1 SGHRS and CDR2 YFSETQ.

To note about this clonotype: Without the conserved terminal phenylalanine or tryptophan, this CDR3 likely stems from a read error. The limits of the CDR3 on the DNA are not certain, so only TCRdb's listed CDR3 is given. CDR3 in amino acids: CASSPSGTVSGHTI. The rearrangement uses TRBV11-2 and TRBJ1-2; the table's D call, TRBD1, was not checked against the DNA. Germline-derived CDR1 and CDR2 are SGHAT and FQNNGV. Both ends counted, the CDR3 spans 14 residues.

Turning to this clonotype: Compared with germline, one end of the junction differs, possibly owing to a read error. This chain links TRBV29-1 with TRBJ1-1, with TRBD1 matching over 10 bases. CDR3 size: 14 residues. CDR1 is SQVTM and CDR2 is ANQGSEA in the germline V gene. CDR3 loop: CSVPGQGVGTEALF. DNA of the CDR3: TGCAGCGTGCCTGGACAGGGGGTCGGCACTGAAGCTCTCTTT.

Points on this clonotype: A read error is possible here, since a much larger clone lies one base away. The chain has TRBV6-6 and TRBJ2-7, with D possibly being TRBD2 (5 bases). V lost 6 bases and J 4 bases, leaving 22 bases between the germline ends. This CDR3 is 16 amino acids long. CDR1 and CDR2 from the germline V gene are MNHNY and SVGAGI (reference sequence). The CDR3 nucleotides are TGTGCCAGCAGCCTCCCCGTCGCGGAGAGGGCGTACGAGCAGTACTTC. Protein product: CASSLPVAERAYEQYF.

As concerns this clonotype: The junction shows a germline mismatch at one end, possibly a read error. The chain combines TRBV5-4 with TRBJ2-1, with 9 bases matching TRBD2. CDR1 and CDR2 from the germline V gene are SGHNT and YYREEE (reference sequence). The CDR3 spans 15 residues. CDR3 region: CAISPEGGRATEQFF. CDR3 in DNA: TGTGCCATCAGCCCGGAGGGCGGGAGGGCCACTGAGCAGTTCTTC.

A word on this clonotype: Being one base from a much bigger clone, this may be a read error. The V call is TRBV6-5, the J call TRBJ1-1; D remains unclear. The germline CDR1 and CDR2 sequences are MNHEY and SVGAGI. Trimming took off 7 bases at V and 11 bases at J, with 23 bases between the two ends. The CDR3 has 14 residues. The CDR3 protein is CASNSTYLGEGAFF. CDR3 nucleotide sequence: TGTGCCAGCAACTCAACCTATCTTGGGGAAGGGGCTTTCTTT.

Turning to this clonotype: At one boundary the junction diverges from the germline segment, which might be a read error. CDR3 amino acids: CVSSYLAGDVTQYF. In nucleotides, the CDR3 is TGTGTCAGCAGTTACCTTGCAGGAGACGTTACGCAGTATTTT. The chain couples TRBV6-2 or TRBV6-3 to TRBJ2-3; D call uncertain. Germline lookup yields CDR1 MNHEY and CDR2 SVGEGT. The CDR3 has 14 residues.